The rows below give T cell receptor beta chains drawn from one sample of a study of PD-1 blockade in classical Hodgkin lymphoma. Here immunoSEQ multiplex PCR was the method, and the copy in TCRdb shows in-frame clones only, minus some. The repertoire holds tens of thousands of clones, 90% seen once, with about 15% in the top ten. This sample comprised peripheral blood mononuclear cells (PBMCs), obtained before the fourth cycle of nivolumab. The receptors here all came from a human donor with classical Hodgkin lymphoma. CDR3s include the opening cysteine and the closing phenylalanine or tryptophan. The D gene is left open where the match is weak. The size field is filled for only some rows; it gives once, few, many or a size class.

>TRBV5-1|once|TRBJ1-1|NA
TGCGCCAGCAGCGGGGGGAGCGCGAACACTGAAGCTTTCTTT
CASSGGSANTEAFF
>TRBV6-4|once|TRBJ2-3|TRBD2
TGTGCCAGCAGTGGACTAGCGGGAGAGTCAGATACGCAGTATTTT
CASSGLAGESDTQYF
>TRBV6-1|NA|TRBJ2-1|TRBD1
TGTGCCAGCAGTGGAGGACAGGGTCGGGAGCAGTTCTTC
CASSGGQGREQFF
>TRBV10-3|few|TRBJ1-1|NA
TGTGCCGTCTCGCAAGTTTTGAACACTGAAGCTTTCTTT
CAVSQVLNTEAFF
>TRBV6-1|NA|TRBJ2-7|NA
TGTGCCAGCAGTGCCTACGAGCAGTACTTC
CASSAYEQYF
>TRBV6-1|few|TRBJ2-7|NA
TGTGCCAGCTTGATTTACTACGAGCAGTACTTC
CASLIYYEQYF
>TRBV6-5|NA|TRBJ2-5|TRBD2
TGTGCCAGCTCGGCTCGCGGGAGGCGAGAGACCCAGTACTTC
CASSARGRRETQYF
>TRBV5-1|NA|TRBJ2-7|NA
TGCGCCAGCAGCACGACGACTAGAGTCGAGCAGTACTTC
CASSTTTRVEQYF
>TRBV18|NA|TRBJ2-7|NA
TGTGCCAGCTCACCAGGAGGCTCAGAGCAGTACTTC
CASSPGGSEQYF
>TRBV30|NA|TRBJ1-4|NA
TGTGCCTGGAGTGTTATCGGGAATGAAAAGCTGTTTTTT
CAWSVIGNEKLFF
>TRBV10-3|few|TRBJ1-5|NA
TGTGCCATCAGGAATCAGCCCCAGCATTTT
CAIRNQPQHF
>TRBV6-1|NA|TRBJ1-5|NA
TGTGCCAGCAGGGCGGGAGCGGGGGGCAATCAGCCCCAGCATTTT
CASRAGAGGNQPQHF
>TRBV6-1|NA|TRBJ2-7|TRBD2
TGTGCCAGCAGTGGGCTCCCGGGACTAGCGAGCTCCTACGAGCAGTACTTC
CASSGLPGLASSYEQYF
>TRBV20-1|NA|TRBJ2-1|NA
TGCAGTGCCTTTTTTTCGGAGCAGTTCTTC
CSAFFSEQFF
>TRBV6-5|medium-sized|TRBJ1-1|NA
TGTGCCAGCAGCCCCGGGTGGGGGCACACTGAAGCTTTCTTT
CASSPGWGHTEAFF
>TRBV2|NA|TRBJ2-3|NA
TGTGCCAGCAGTGAGATAGCCCGACAGTGGGATGAAACAGATACGCAGTATTTT
CASSEIARQWDETDTQYF
>TRBV7-9|once|TRBJ2-1|TRBD2
TGTGCCAGCAGCTATATAGCGGGGTTCTACAATGAGCAGTTCTTC
CASSYIAGFYNEQFF
>TRBV30|NA|TRBJ2-3|NA
TGTGCCTGGGATACAGGGGATACGCAGTATTTT
CAWDTGDTQYF
>TRBV29-1|NA|TRBJ1-1|NA
TGCAGCGCTGAACAGGCCATCAACACTGAAGCTTTCTTT
CSAEQAINTEAFF
>TRBV2|few|TRBJ2-5|NA
TGTGCCAGCAGTGGGGGCACCCAGACCCAGTACTTC
CASSGGTQTQYF
>TRBV7-9|NA|TRBJ2-7|NA
TGTGCCACCCAGAGGGGACTCACCTCCTACGAGCAGTACTTC
CATQRGLTSYEQYF
>TRBV6-5|NA|TRBJ1-2|NA
TGTGCCAGCCGTTCTAGTGGGAACTATGGCTACACCTTC
CASRSSGNYGYTF
>TRBV5-1|NA|TRBJ2-3|TRBD1
TGCGCCAGCAGCGAAATTGGGACAGGGTCCACAGATACGCAGTATTTT
CASSEIGTGSTDTQYF
>TRBV6-5|NA|TRBJ1-2|TRBD1
TGTGCCAGCAGTTACGGGACAGTCCTCCGGGGCTACACCTTC
CASSYGTVLRGYTF